The T cell receptor beta chain under discussion was sequenced for a study of blood T cells in healthy people across ages. General study points: Long-lived and aged donors differed, with more naive CD4+ cells and higher diversity in the long-lived.

With respect to this clonotype: Its antigen is as yet unknown.

Trimming shortened V by 6 bases and J by 11 bases, and 19 bases separated the two germline ends. The CDR3 runs 13 residues. For the second PCR, which ran for about 6 to 11 cycles, a sample-barcoded 5' primer and a J-beta primer mix were used. TCRdb independently ran MiXCR on the 5' RACE reads; one entry per CDR3 protein. The sample has over 1.5 million distinct CDR3 sequences, roughly 50% seen once; the top ten hold around 2.1%. This clonotype was obtained from a woman aged 40-49 years in good health. Sequenced material: blood. The chain carries TRBV12-3 or TRBV12-4 and TRBJ2-5; no firm D call. The CDR3 here is CASSQKTYNEQYF. DNA for the CDR3: TGTGCCAGCAGCCAGAAAACATACAATGAGCAGTACTTC.